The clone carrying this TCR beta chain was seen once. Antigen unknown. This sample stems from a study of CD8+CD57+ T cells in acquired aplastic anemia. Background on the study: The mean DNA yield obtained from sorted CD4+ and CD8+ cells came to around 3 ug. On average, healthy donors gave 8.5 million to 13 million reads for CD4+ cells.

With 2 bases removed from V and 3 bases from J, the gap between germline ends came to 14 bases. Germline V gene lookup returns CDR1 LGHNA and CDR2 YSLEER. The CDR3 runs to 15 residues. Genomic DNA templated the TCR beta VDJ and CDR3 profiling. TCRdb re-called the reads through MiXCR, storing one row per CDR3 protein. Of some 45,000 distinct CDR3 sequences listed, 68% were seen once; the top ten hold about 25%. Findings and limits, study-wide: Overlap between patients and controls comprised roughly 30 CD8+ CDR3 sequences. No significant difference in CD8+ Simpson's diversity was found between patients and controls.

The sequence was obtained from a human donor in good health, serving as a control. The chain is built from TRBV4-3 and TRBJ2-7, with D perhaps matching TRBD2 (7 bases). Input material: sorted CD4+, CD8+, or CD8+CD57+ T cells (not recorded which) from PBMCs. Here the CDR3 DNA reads TGCGCCAGCAGCCAAAAAAGGGGGGGGGTCTACGAGCAGTACTTC. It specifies CASSQKRGGVYEQYF.